This entry is about one T cell receptor beta chain. Its antigen is still unknown. The data are from a study of cytomegalovirus exposure and HLA in healthy donors. Looking at the study overall: There were under 130 million unique TCR beta sequences, drawn from approximately 190 million T cells, in an earlier analysis. Findings of the study overall: It was likely that a cluster of highly shared sequence variants was a sequencing artifact.

Though probably carrying unrecorded immune exposures, donors were nominally healthy at sampling. V lost 5 bases to trimming and J lost 0 bases; unmatched junction nucleotides: 2. The CDR3 has 14 amino acids. Germline V CDR1 and CDR2: SGHTA, FQGTGA. The PCR had 60 Vbeta and 13 Jbeta primers. TCRdb's copy holds only in-frame clones and misses some; the assay was immunoSEQ multiplex PCR. Of fewer than 130,000 clones listed, approximately 80% were seen once; the top ten hold about 3.2%. This clonotype was obtained from a woman in her sixties in good health and CMV-seropositive. The sequencing sample was made of PBMCs. J is TRBJ2-5 and V is TRBV7-3; 8 bases align to TRBD2. The chain's CDR3 is CASSPSGYQETQYF. Written as DNA, the CDR3 is TGTGCCAGCAGCCCTAGCGGGTACCAAGAGACCCAGTACTTC.